This entry concerns a single T cell receptor (beta chain). This sample was included in a study of blood T cell repertoires in COVID-19. On the study more broadly: In each case, the material was cDNA or gDNA derived from T cells, B-cell-depleted T cells, or PBMCs.

Sequenced by immunoSEQ multiplex PCR; TCRdb stores in-frame clones only, minus some. Found here are under 40,000 clones, 85% of them singletons; the top ten hold around 13%. The specimen was peripheral blood. The sequence derives from a human donor with acute or convalescent COVID-19. The donor label of this sample is uncertain.

In DNA form, the CDR3 reads TGCGCCAGCAGCCCGGGACAGAACACTGAAGCTTTCTTT. It specifies CASSPGQNTEAFF. The chain couples TRBV5-1 to TRBJ1-1; a possible D gene is TRBD1 (6 bases). Looked up from germline, CDR1 is SGHRS and CDR2 is YFSETQ. The CDR3 is 13 amino acids. V lost 4 bases to trimming and J lost 1 base, with 8 bases between them.